This TCR beta chain emerged from a study of identical twins (TCRdb year 2016). Regarding the complete study: To test whether fetal clonotypes persist, this study deep-sequenced TCR alpha and beta repertoires from monozygotic twins, from unrelated adults of various ages, and from cord blood. Replicate twin experiments were performed at different times using different library preparation protocols to rule out contamination.

To prepare the library, 5' RACE was applied. The sequencing machine was an Illumina HiSeq 2000. A universal primer binding site was added through template switching, and the final cDNA carried a unique molecular identifier so that TCR cDNA molecules could be counted accurately. Specific primers in the conserved constant-segment region were used to synthesize first-strand cDNA for the TCR alpha and beta chains. To control for contamination, each cDNA library was double barcoded with a SMART-Mk sample barcode plus Illumina barcodes. TruSeq adapter sequences and Illumina sample barcodes were added in two successive PCR steps. TCR alpha and beta cDNA libraries were sequenced on the Illumina HiSeq platform with custom primers. Per the source publication's procedure: Unique molecular identifiers were extracted from raw reads with MiGEC, and CDR3 positions were determined with MiXCR. Recombination models were inferred per individual with the repgenHMM and IGoR tools using an EM algorithm. The analysis of shared clonotypes was done with the tcR package in R, with sharing normalized by the product of cloneset sizes. To study raw recombination free of thymic and clonal selection effects, out-of-frame nonproductive sequences were analyzed. TCRdb reprocessed the public reads (quality trimming at Q25 with fastp, clone calling with MiXCR) and kept in-frame beta chains. CDR3 protein duplicates are merged, each entry listing the most common genes and DNA. The V and J calls reflect TCRdb's pipeline rather than the authors' work. The sample records a few hundred thousand distinct CDR3 sequences, 12% of which are singletons. The ten biggest clones cover around 7.8% of the sample.

This clonotype was seen a handful of times. The antigen it binds to is not known. Base qualities are not recorded, but no much larger clone differs from it by a single base. Only healthy Caucasian donors were included. The twin cohort consisted of three pairs of female monozygotic twins, all aged roughly 18 to 29 years. Positive isolation kits from Invitrogen were used to isolate the CD4+ and CD8+ T cell populations. Results the study describes overall, beyond this receptor: Fewer insertions were carried by abundant cord blood beta clonotypes, a similar but weaker trend appeared in young adult naive repertoires, and no such trend appeared in memory repertoires. Out-of-frame TCR alpha sequences shared between twins showed an excess of low generation-probability sequences compared with coincidental sharing between unrelated individuals. A weaker excess of twin sharing was found in beta out-of-frame sequences because the signal-to-noise ratio was lowered by fewer shared sequences. Conclusions relied on cross-sectional statistical analysis, since the same donors could not be followed over many years. Recombination models systematically underestimated out-of-frame TCR alpha sharing in monozygotic twins but agreed with sharing between unrelated individuals. Zero-insertion analyses could be partly confounded by invariant T cells such as MAIT and iNKT, though diverse VJ usage argued against such confounding for most clonotypes.

At the junction V is shortened by 7 bases and J by 10 bases, with 14 bases in between. For CDR1 and CDR2, the germline V gene (reference sequence) lists LNHDA and SQIVND. From its cysteine to its phenylalanine, the CDR3 spans 13 amino acids. The entry retains the CDR3 DNA only, 39 bases that are in frame from base 1. These data also featured in a second study, about yellow fever vaccine responses in identical twins. In that second paper, the authors write: The T cell response to vaccination in identical twins was reported by the authors to appear partly convergent and partly personalized. The study precisely tracked vaccine-responding T cell clones in identical twins.

The sequence joins TRBV19 to TRBJ1-6; the D gene assignment is ambiguous. The sequencing sample was made of CD8+ T cells sorted from blood. The origin of this receptor is a woman aged 18-35 years in good health. The DNA sequence reads TGTGCCAGTACCCCGGGATGGAACTCACCCCTCCACTTT. This encodes CASTPGWNSPLHF.